These 21 T cell receptor beta chains were all obtained from the same sample, sequenced in a study of regulatory T cells in long-lasting Graves disease. Construction of TCR beta libraries relied on iRepertoire HTBI primers and on Arm-PCR targeting CDR3 regions. TCRdb independently ran MiXCR on the multiplex PCR reads; one entry per CDR3 protein. This table holds roughly 560,000 distinct CDR3 sequences, around 12% found once. Time point specified: newly diagnosed GD, antithyroid drugs for less than 3 months. The TCR library used RNA extracted from PBMCs. These data were also filed under a second study, of T cells in Graves' hyperthyroidism and ophthalmopathy.

The material sequenced was peripheral blood mononuclear cells (PBMCs), taken at new diagnosis, from a patient treated with antithyroid drugs. The receptors were gathered from a woman aged 25 to 39 with Graves disease.

This clonotype occurred many times. The rearrangement joins TRBV12-3 or TRBV12-4 to TRBJ1-1, with D possibly matching TRBD1 (6 bases). This CDR3 is 15 amino acids long. The V and J ends lost 6 bases and 12 bases respectively, with 26 bases between them. CDR3 coding DNA: TGTGCCAGCAGCCCTATCCCTGGGGGCGGAACTCATACTTTCTTT. Its protein is CASSPIPGGGTHTFF.

This chain links TRBV20-1 with TRBJ1-6; D uncertain. The CDR3 covers 13 residues. Deletions cut 3 bases from V and 6 bases from J, with 9 bases between. CDR1 and CDR2 (germline): DFQATT, SNEGSKA (reference sequence). CDR3 DNA sequence: TGCAGTGCTAGGGGGATGGGTAATTCACCCCTCCACTTT. This translates into CSARGMGNSPLHF.

V is TRBV5-4 and J is TRBJ2-5; the match to TRBD2 covers 11 bases. Germline CDR1 SGHNT, CDR2 YYREEE (reference sequence). The CDR3 length is 16 residues. The J segment lost 5 bases and the V segment lost 4 bases, leaving 10 bases of the junction unmatched. The CDR3 reads CASSPTILAGVETQYF. In DNA, the CDR3 is TGTGCCAGCAGCCCGACAATACTAGCGGGAGTGGAGACCCAGTACTTC.

Many counts were recorded for this clonotype. The chain couples TRBV18 to TRBJ2-7; weak D call: TRBD2 (5 bases). In germline, CDR1 is KGHSH, CDR2 LQKENI. The CDR3 is made up of 12 amino acids. The V end lost 3 bases, the J end lost 6 bases, and 9 bases lay between the germline ends. In nucleotides, the CDR3 is TGTGCCAGCTCACCCTCGCGGGCCGAGCAGTACTTC. It yields the protein CASSPSRAEQYF.

Ten or more counts support this clonotype. The junction departs from the called germline gene at one end, perhaps through a read error. The rearrangement uses TRBV2 and TRBJ2-1; D possibly corresponds to TRBD2 (7 bases). The germline gives CDR1 SNHLY, CDR2 FYNNEI. CDR3 length: 14 amino acids. CDR3 nucleotides: TGTGCCAGCAGTGAAGGGCTCGGGGGGCATGAACAGTTCTTC. Translated, it gives CASSEGLGGHEQFF.

The rearrangement uses TRBV24-1 and TRBJ2-5; 12 bases line up with TRBD2. Germline lookup yields CDR1 KGHDR and CDR2 SFDVKD. This CDR3 spans 17 amino acids. Trimming cost V 2 bases and J 3 bases; bases outside gene matches: 6. Written as DNA, the CDR3 is TGTGCCACCAGTGATTCGAGACTAGCGGGAGATGAAGAGACCCAGTACTTC. Amino acids: CATSDSRLAGDEETQYF.

This clonotype was counted many times. The J gene is TRBJ1-2, the V gene TRBV28; D gene uncertain. Trimming removed 7 bases from V and 4 bases from J, with 16 bases in between. This CDR3 is built from 14 residues. In germline, CDR1 is MDHEN, CDR2 SYDVKM. CDR3 sequence: CASTTSWQFYGYTF. The CDR3 nucleotides are TGTGCCAGCACCACCTCGTGGCAGTTCTATGGCTACACCTTC.

This clonotype was detected only a few times. V is TRBV28 and J is TRBJ1-6, with 8 bases matching TRBD1. Trimming took 5 bases from V and 10 from J; bases not matched to a gene: 13. Germline assignment: CDR1 MDHEN and CDR2 SYDVKM. The CDR3 is 16 amino acids. The CDR3 spells CASSPYGQGAGSPLHF. For the CDR3, the DNA is TGTGCCAGCAGTCCCTATGGGCAGGGGGCAGGGTCACCCCTCCACTTT.

This clonotype was seen more than once but under ten times. V usage is TRBV3-1 and J usage is TRBJ2-3, with D unresolved. Deletions cut 4 bases from V and 3 bases from J, with 32 bases between. Germline V gene sequence: CDR1 LGHDT, CDR2 YNNKEL (reference sequence). CDR3 length equals 21 residues. The CDR3, as DNA: TGTGCCAGCAGCCCTCAGTTGGGCCAGGCGTCGAAGGTCCGACGGACAGATACGCAGTATTTT. Protein sequence: CASSPQLGQASKVRRTDTQYF.

V gene TRBV29-1 combines with J gene TRBJ1-3; 7 bases line up with TRBD1. V gave up 2 bases and J gave up 3 bases; unmatched junction bases: 4. Germline values: CDR1 SQVTM, CDR2 ANQGSEA. CDR3 length equals 14 residues. The CDR3 coding sequence is TGCAGCGTTGAAAAGGACAGGCGTGGAAACACCATATATTTT. Amino acid sequence: CSVEKDRRGNTIYF.

In its sample, this clonotype was seen many times. The V gene is TRBV3-1, the J gene TRBJ1-2, with D unresolved. The V end lost 1 base, the J end lost 10 bases, and 7 bases lay between the germline ends. The CDR3 spans 11 residues. Germline CDR1 is LGHDT and CDR2 is YNNKEL (reference sequence). Here the CDR3 DNA reads TGTGCCAGCAGCCAAGCCATATACTACACCTTC. It codes for CASSQAIYYTF.

This clonotype was picked up many times. Written as DNA, the CDR3 is TGCCTTGGGCGGGACACCTCTAACTATGGCTACACCTTC. It specifies CLGRDTSNYGYTF. The genes are TRBV20-1 and TRBJ1-2; tentatively, D is TRBD1 (6 bases). The germline CDR1 and CDR2 sequences are DFQATT and SNEGSKA (reference sequence). This CDR3 comprises 13 residues.

The sample holds many counts of this clonotype. J is TRBJ2-7 and V is TRBV13, with D tentatively TRBD1 (6 bases). CDR3 length: 13 amino acids. The germline V gene has CDR1 PRHDT and CDR2 FYEKMQ (reference sequence). The V and J ends lost 5 bases and 4 bases respectively, with 12 bases between them. The CDR3 here is CASSQGQEYEQYF. The CDR3 bases are TGTGCCAGCAGCCAGGGACAAGAATACGAGCAGTACTTC.

This clonotype was detected many times. The chain is built from TRBV24-1 and TRBJ1-1; D is ambiguous. The CDR3 is made up of 13 amino acids. CDR1 and CDR2 (germline): KGHDR, SFDVKD. V dropped 1 base and J dropped 1 base, with 3 bases sitting between them. CDR3 DNA: TGTGCCACCAGTGATTTCGGGAACACTGAAGCTTTCTTT. Protein sequence: CATSDFGNTEAFF.

The chain is built from TRBV6-1 and TRBJ2-1; 12 bases are shared with TRBD2. Germline V gene data show CDR1 as MNHNS and CDR2 as SASEGT. With V trimmed by 6 bases and J by 3 bases, 3 bases remained unmatched. CDR3 length: 15 residues. Here the CDR3 DNA reads TGTGCCAGCAGACTGGGACTAGCGGGCTACAATGAGCAGTTCTTC. Translated, it gives CASRLGLAGYNEQFF.

This clonotype was observed a few times. The rearrangement uses TRBV6-1 and TRBJ1-6; tentatively, D is TRBD1 (5 bases). CDR1 is MNHNS and CDR2 is SASEGT in the germline V gene. CDR3 size: 14 residues. The V end lost 6 bases, the J end lost 13 bases, and 19 bases lay between the germline ends. CDR3 nucleotide sequence: TGTGCCAGCAGGCCCCGGGACGAAGTAGGGCCCCTCCACTTT. This codes for CASRPRDEVGPLHF.

In regard to this clonotype: A much larger clone lies one base from this, so it may be a read error. The chain links TRBV18 to TRBJ2-7, with 7 positions matching TRBD2. V lost 4 bases, J lost 7 bases, and 7 bases stayed unmatched. The CDR3 is made up of 13 amino acids. Germline V lookup: CDR1 KGHSH, CDR2 LQKENI. The CDR3 coding sequence is TGTGCCAGCTCACAAAGCGGGATGGCTGAGCAGTACTTC. Encoded protein: CASSQSGMAEQYF. The whole variable domain, filled in from reference TRBV18 and TRBJ2-7, reads NAGVMQNPRHLVRRRGQEARLRCSPMKGHSHVYWYRQLPEEGLKFMVYLQKENIIDESGMPKERFSAEFPKEGPSILRIQQVVRGDSAAYFCASSQSGMAEQYFGPGTRLTVT.

This sequence joins TRBV18 and TRBJ2-7; the D is unclear. This CDR3 spans 13 amino acids. Germline V CDR1 and CDR2: KGHSH, LQKENI. V lost 3 bases, J lost 6 bases, and 12 bases lay in between. Written as DNA, the CDR3 is TGTGCCAGCTCACCTGAGCTCCAATCCGAGCAGTACTTC. Translation: CASSPELQSEQYF. Full variable domain (outside the CDR3, taken from reference TRBV18 and TRBJ2-7): NAGVMQNPRHLVRRRGQEARLRCSPMKGHSHVYWYRQLPEEGLKFMVYLQKENIIDESGMPKERFSAEFPKEGPSILRIQQVVRGDSAAYFCASSPELQSEQYFGPGTRLTVT.

Written as DNA, the CDR3 is TGTGCCAGCAGTTACCGTCCCGCCCAGAGAAATGAGCAGTTCTTC. This sequence encodes CASSYRPAQRNEQFF. The chain recombines TRBV6-5 with TRBJ2-1, with D unresolved. Between the trimmed V and J ends, which lost 2 bases and 7 bases, there was a span of 15 bases. This CDR3 region has 15 residues. From germline, CDR1 is MNHEY and CDR2 SVGAGI.

This chain connects TRBV19 to TRBJ2-1, with 9 bases lining up with TRBD2. This CDR3 is 15 amino acids long. With 5 bases clipped from V and 6 bases from J, the junction kept 8 bases outside the gene matches. Germline CDR1 is LNHDA and CDR2 is SQIVND (reference sequence). CDR3 sequence reads: CASSFIAGVANEQFF. The CDR3 region has the DNA TGTGCCAGTAGTTTTATAGCGGGAGTAGCCAATGAGCAGTTCTTC.

This clonotype showed up many times. The chain recombines TRBV7-8 with TRBJ2-3; D is possibly TRBD2 (6 bases). CDR3 length: 15 amino acids. The V end lost 5 bases, the J end lost 1 base, and 13 bases lay between the germline ends. Germline-derived CDR1 and CDR2 are SGHVS and FQNEAQ. CDR3: CASSRLAVRTDTQYF. The CDR3 bases are TGTGCCAGCAGCCGTTTAGCGGTACGCACAGATACGCAGTATTTT.